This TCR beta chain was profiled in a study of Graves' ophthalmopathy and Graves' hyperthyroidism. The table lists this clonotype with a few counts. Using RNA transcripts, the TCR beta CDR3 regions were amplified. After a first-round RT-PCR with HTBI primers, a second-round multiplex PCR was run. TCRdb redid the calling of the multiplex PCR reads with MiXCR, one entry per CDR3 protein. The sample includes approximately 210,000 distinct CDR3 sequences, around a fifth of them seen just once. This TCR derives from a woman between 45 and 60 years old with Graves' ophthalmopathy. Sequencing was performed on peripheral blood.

CDR3 sequence reads: CSARARHKTQNSNQPQHF. The CDR3 nucleotides are TGCAGTGCTAGAGCCCGACACAAAACGCAAAATAGCAATCAGCCCCAGCATTTT. The J gene is TRBJ1-5, the V gene TRBV20-1, with no clear D. V dropped 1 base and J dropped 0 bases, with 19 bases sitting between them. The CDR3 spans 18 residues. CDR1 and CDR2 (germline): DFQATT, SNEGSKA (reference sequence).